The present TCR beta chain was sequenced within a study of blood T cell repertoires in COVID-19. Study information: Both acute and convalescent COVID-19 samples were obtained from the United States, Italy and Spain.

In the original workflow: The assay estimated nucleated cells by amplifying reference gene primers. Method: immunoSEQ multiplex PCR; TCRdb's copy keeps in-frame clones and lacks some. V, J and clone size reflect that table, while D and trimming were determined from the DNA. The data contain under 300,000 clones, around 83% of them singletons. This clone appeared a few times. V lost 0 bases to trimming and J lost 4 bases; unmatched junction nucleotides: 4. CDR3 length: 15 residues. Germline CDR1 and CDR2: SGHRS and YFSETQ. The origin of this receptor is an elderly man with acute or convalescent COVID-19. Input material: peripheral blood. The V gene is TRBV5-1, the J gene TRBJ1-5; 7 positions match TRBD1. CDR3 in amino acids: CASSLDGDRNQPQHF. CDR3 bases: TGCGCCAGCAGCTTGGACGGGGACAGAAATCAGCCCCAGCATTTT.